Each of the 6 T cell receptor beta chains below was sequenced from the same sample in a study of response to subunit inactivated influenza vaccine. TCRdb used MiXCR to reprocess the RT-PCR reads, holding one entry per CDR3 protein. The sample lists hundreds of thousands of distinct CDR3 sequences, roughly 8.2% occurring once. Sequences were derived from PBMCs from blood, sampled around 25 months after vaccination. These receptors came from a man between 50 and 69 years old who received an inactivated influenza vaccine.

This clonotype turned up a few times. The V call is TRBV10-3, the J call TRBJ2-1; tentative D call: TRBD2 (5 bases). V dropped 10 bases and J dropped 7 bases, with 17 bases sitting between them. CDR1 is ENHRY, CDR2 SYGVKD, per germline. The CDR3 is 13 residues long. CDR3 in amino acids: CATASGGPNEQFF. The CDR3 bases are TGTGCCACTGCGTCGGGCGGGCCGAATGAGCAGTTCTTC.

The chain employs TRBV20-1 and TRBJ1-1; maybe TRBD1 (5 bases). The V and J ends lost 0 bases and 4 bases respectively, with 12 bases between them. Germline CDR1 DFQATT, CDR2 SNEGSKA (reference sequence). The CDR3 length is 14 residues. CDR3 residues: CSARDPRGSTEAFF. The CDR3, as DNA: TGCAGTGCTAGAGACCCTCGGGGGAGCACTGAAGCTTTCTTT.

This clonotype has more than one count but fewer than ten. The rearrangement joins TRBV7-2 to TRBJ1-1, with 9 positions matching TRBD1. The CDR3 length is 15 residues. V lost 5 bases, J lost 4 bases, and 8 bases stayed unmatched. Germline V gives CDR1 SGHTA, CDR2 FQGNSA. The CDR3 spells CASSQTGQGSTEAFF. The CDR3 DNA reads TGTGCCAGCAGCCAGACGGGACAGGGAAGCACTGAAGCTTTCTTT.

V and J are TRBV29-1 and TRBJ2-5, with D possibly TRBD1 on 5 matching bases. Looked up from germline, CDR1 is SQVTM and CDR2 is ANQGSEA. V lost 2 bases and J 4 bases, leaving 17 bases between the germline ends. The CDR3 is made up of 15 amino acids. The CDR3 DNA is TGCAGCGTTGAATGGGTGGCCAGGGAAGGAGAGACCCAGTACTTC. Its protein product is CSVEWVAREGETQYF.

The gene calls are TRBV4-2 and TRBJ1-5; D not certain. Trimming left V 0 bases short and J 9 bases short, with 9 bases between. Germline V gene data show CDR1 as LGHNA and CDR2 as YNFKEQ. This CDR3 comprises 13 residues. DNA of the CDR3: TGTGCCAGCAGCCAAGATCTCGTGAGGCCCCAGCATTTT. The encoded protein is CASSQDLVRPQHF.

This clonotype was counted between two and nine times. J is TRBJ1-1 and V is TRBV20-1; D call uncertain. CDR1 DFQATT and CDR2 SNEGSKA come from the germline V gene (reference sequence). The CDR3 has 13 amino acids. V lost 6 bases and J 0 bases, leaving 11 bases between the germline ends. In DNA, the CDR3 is TGCAGTGCACCATCAGAACTGAACACTGAAGCTTTCTTT. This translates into CSAPSELNTEAFF.